One sample yielded the 10 T cell receptor beta chains listed below, sequenced in a study of cytomegalovirus exposure and HLA in healthy donors. Measured with immunoSEQ multiplex PCR; TCRdb has only the in-frame clones, and not every one. The sample includes 100,000 to 120,000 clones, approximately 90% of them seen just once. Sample: PBMCs. The receptors shown here come from a woman in her late teens or twenties in good health and CMV-seronegative.

The chain has TRBV19 and TRBJ2-1; 8 positions agree with TRBD1. Germline V gene data show CDR1 as LNHDA and CDR2 as SQIVND (reference sequence). The CDR3 has 16 residues. V trimming: 7 bases; J trimming: 6 bases; junction bases outside the gene matches: 14. Here the CDR3 reads CASKKTGQGQFNEQFF. The CDR3 region has the DNA TGTGCCAGTAAGAAAACCGGACAGGGACAATTCAATGAGCAGTTCTTC.

This chain uses TRBV29-1 with TRBJ1-1; 8 bases line up with TRBD1. Unmatched junction bases numbered 5, after V lost 7 bases and J lost 1 base. Looked up from germline, CDR1 is SQVTM and CDR2 is ANQGSEA. The CDR3 has 13 amino acids. This CDR3 reads CSGGDRTNTEAFF. The CDR3 nucleotides are TGCAGCGGGGGGGACAGGACGAACACTGAAGCTTTCTTT.

The chain employs TRBV27 and TRBJ1-2; D possibly corresponds to TRBD1 (6 bases). Looked up from germline, CDR1 is MNHEY and CDR2 is SMNVEV (reference sequence). This CDR3 spans 17 amino acids. The V end was cut by 8 bases, the J end by 3 bases, with 25 bases between. The CDR3: CASGIIKGGTDYYGYTF. The CDR3 region has the DNA TGTGCCAGCGGTATTATAAAGGGGGGGACGGACTACTATGGCTACACCTTC.

The gene calls are TRBV7-3 and TRBJ1-4; D might be TRBD1 (5 bases). Germline assignment: CDR1 SGHTA and CDR2 FQGTGA. With 4 bases removed from V and 12 bases from J, the gap between germline ends came to 15 bases. The CDR3 contains 13 residues. CDR3 DNA sequence: TGTGCCAGCAGCTCTCCGGAGGGGCCAGAACTGTTTTTT. This translates into CASSSPEGPELFF.

This chain links TRBV5-1 with TRBJ2-7; 8 bases align to TRBD1. V shed 3 bases, J shed 5 bases, and the junction held 7 bases outside the gene matches. The CDR3 consists of 14 residues. Germline values: CDR1 SGHRS, CDR2 YFSETQ. The CDR3, as DNA: TGCGCCAGCAGCTCATGGACAGGGAGTCACGAGCAGTACTTC. Protein product: CASSSWTGSHEQYF.

This chain connects TRBV7-2 to TRBJ2-1, with 8 positions matching TRBD2. V was pared by 4 bases and J by 2 bases, with 1 base of the junction left unmatched. From germline, CDR1 is SGHTA and CDR2 FQGNSA. The CDR3 contains 14 residues. DNA of the CDR3: TGTGCCAGCAGCTCGGGACTAGCCTACAATGAGCAGTTCTTC. Encoded protein: CASSSGLAYNEQFF.

This clone came up a few times. This chain uses TRBV19 with TRBJ2-2; possible D gene TRBD2, 5 bases. The germline CDR1 and CDR2 sequences are LNHDA and SQIVND (reference sequence). The V end was cut by 5 bases, the J end by 1 base, with 14 bases between. The CDR3 totals 16 residues. The CDR3 reads CASSPWGSGNTGELFF. The CDR3 nucleotides are TGTGCCAGTAGTCCCTGGGGAAGCGGGAACACCGGGGAGCTGTTTTTT.

V and J are TRBV5-4 and TRBJ2-3, with a weak D call TRBD2 (7 bases). CDR1 is SGHNT, CDR2 YYREEE, per germline (reference sequence). The CDR3 sequence is 15 residues long. V was pared by 3 bases and J by 3 bases, with 14 bases between. The CDR3 DNA is TGTGCCAGCAGCTATCCGGGGGGCGGGACAGATACGCAGTATTTT. This codes for CASSYPGGGTDTQYF.

The chain recombines TRBV7-9 with TRBJ1-2, with D perhaps TRBD1 (6 bases). The V gene's germline CDR1 is SEHNR and CDR2 FQNEAQ (reference sequence). Between the trimmed V and J ends, which lost 5 bases and 3 bases, there was a span of 10 bases. The CDR3 extends over 13 amino acids. The CDR3 spells CASSQGGYYGYTF. CDR3 DNA: TGTGCCAGCAGCCAAGGGGGTTACTATGGCTACACCTTC.

The CDR3 loop reads CASSARDRGGTGELFF. CDR3 DNA sequence: TGTGCCAGCAGCGCCCGGGACAGGGGGGGCACCGGGGAGCTGTTTTTT. The rearrangement joins TRBV11-3 to TRBJ2-2, with 11 bases fitting TRBD1. The length of the CDR3 is 16 residues. Germline V gene sequence: CDR1 SGHNT, CDR2 YENEEA. The J segment lost 4 bases and the V segment lost 5 bases, leaving 6 bases of the junction unmatched.